The 3 T cell receptor beta chains below all came from one sample that was sequenced in a study of blood T cells in healthy people across ages. Then a second PCR, running about 7 to 11 cycles, was carried out with a sample-barcoded 5' primer and a J-beta primer mix. TCRdb re-analysed the 5' RACE reads in MiXCR, keeping a single row per CDR3 protein. This table has about a million distinct CDR3 sequences, approximately 50% appearing once. Sequencing input: blood. All receptors come from a woman in her sixties in good health.

The chain couples TRBV24-1 to TRBJ2-1; TRBD2 matches at 14 bases. The V gene end was trimmed by 9 bases and the J gene end by 6 bases; junction bases not matched to a gene: 3. Germline-derived CDR1 and CDR2 are KGHDR and SFDVKD. The CDR3 has 14 residues. CDR3 loop: CATGLAGGGNEQFF. CDR3 DNA: TGTGCCACCGGACTAGCGGGGGGCGGCAATGAGCAGTTCTTC.

The chain has TRBV29-1 and TRBJ2-1; 12 bases agree with TRBD2. Germline CDR1 is SQVTM and CDR2 is ANQGSEA. The CDR3 totals 15 residues. The CDR3 region has the DNA TGCAACGTCTTACATAGGACTAGCGGGAACAATGAGCAGTTCTTC. As protein: CNVLHRTSGNNEQFF.

This chain connects TRBV7-9 to TRBJ2-7; perhaps D is TRBD1 or TRBD2 (5 bases each). The J call may be wrong; the DNA end is better matched by TRBJ2-4. CDR1 is SEHNR and CDR2 is FQNEAQ in the germline V gene (reference sequence). The CDR3 runs 16 residues. This chain's CDR3 is CASSPPKGPNANIQYF. CDR3 nucleotide sequence: TGTGCCAGCAGCCCGCCTAAGGGACCCAATGCGAACATTCAGTACTTC.